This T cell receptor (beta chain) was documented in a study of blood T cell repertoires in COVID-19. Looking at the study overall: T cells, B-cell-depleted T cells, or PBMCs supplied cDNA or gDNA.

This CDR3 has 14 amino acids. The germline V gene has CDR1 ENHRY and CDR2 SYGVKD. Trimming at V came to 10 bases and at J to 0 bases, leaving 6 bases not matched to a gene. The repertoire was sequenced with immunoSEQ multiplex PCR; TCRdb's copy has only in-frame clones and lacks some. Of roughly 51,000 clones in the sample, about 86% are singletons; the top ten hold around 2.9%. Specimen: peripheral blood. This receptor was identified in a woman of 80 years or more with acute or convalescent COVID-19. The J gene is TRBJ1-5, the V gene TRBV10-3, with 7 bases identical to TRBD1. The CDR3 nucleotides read TGTGCCACCCAGGACAGGAATAGCAATCAGCCCCAGCATTTT. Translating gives CATQDRNSNQPQHF.